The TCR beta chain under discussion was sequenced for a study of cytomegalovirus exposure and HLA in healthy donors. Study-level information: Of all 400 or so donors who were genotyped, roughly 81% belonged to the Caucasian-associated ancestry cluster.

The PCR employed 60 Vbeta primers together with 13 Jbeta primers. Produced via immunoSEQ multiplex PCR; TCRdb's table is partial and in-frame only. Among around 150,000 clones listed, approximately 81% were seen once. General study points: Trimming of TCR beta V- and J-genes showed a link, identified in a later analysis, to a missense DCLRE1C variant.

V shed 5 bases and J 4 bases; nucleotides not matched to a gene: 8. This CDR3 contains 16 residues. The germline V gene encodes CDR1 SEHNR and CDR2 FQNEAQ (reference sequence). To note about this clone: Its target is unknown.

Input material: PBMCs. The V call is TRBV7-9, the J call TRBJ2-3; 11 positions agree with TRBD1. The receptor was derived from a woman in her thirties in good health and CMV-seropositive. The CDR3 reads CASSPPDRGPSDTQYF. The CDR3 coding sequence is TGTGCCAGCAGCCCTCCGGACAGGGGGCCATCAGATACGCAGTATTTT.